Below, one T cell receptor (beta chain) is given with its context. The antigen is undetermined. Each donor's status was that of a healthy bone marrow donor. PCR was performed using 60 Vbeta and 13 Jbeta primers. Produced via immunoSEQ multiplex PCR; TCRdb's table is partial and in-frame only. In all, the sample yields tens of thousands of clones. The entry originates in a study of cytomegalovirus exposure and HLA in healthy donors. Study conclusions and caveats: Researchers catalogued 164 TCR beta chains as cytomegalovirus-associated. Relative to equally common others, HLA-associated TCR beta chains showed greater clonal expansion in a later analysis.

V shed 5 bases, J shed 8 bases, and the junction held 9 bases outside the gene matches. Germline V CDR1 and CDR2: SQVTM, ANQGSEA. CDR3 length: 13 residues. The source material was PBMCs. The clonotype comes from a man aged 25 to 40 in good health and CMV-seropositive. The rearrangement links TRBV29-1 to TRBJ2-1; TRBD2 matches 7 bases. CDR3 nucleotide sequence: TGCAGCGTTCGGCGGGAGCTGGGTGATGAGCAGTTCTTC. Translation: CSVRRELGDEQFF.